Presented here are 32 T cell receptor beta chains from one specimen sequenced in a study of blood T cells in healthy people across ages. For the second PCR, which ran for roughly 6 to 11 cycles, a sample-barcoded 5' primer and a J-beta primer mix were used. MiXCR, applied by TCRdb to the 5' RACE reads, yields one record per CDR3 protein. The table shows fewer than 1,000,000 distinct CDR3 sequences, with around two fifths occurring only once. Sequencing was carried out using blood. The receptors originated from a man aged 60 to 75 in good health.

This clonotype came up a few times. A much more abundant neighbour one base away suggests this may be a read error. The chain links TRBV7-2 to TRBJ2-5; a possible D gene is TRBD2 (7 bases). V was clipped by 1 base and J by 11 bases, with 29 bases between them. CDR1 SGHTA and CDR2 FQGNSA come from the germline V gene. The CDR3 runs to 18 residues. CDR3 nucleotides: TGTGCCAGCAGCTTAGTTTCGGGGCGGGGGCTGGGGTACAATGAGCAGTACTTC. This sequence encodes CASSLVSGRGLGYNEQYF.

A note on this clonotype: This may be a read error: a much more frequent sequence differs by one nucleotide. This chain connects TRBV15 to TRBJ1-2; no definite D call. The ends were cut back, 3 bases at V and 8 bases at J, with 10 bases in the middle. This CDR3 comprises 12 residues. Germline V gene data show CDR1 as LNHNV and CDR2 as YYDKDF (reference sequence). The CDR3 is CATSRYRGGYTF. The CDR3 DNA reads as TGTGCCACCAGCAGGTACAGAGGAGGCTACACCTTC.

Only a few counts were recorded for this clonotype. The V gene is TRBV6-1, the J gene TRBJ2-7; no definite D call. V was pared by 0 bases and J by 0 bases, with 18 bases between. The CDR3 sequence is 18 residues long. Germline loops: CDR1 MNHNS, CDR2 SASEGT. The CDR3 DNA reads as TGTGCCAGCAGTGAAGCTATTTGGCGCCCAAACTTCTCCTACGAGCAGTACTTC. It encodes CASSEAIWRPNFSYEQYF.

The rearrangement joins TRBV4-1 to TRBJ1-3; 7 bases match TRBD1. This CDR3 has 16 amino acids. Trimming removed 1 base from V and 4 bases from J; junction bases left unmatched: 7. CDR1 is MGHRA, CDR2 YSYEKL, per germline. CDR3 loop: CASSQVWGQLGNTIYF. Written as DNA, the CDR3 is TGCGCCAGCAGCCAAGTATGGGGACAGTTAGGAAACACCATATATTTT.

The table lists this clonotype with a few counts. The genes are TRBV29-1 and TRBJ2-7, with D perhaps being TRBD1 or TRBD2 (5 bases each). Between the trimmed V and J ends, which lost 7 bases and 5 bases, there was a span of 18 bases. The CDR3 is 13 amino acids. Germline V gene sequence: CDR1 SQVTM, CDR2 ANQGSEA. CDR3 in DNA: TGCAGCGCCCGGGACGGACAAGGGCACGAGCAGTACTTC. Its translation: CSARDGQGHEQYF.

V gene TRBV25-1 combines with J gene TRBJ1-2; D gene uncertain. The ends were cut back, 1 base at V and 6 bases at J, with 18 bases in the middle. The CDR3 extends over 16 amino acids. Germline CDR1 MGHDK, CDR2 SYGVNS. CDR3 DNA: TGTGCCAGCAGTGAATCTTATCGGGAGCCTGTGAATGGCTACACCTTC. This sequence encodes CASSESYREPVNGYTF.

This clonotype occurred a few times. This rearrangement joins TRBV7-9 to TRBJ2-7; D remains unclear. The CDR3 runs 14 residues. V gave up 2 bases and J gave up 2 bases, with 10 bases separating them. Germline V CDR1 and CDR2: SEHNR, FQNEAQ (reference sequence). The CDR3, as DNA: TGTGCCAGCAGCTTATCGCATTTACCCTACGAGCAGTACTTC. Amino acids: CASSLSHLPYEQYF.

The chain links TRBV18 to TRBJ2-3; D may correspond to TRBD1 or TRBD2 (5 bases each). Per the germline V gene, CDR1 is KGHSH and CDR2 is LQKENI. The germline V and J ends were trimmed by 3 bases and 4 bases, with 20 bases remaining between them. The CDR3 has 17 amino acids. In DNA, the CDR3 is TGTGCCAGCTCACCTGAATCTAGGAGAGGGGCCCCAGATACGCAGTATTTT. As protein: CASSPESRRGAPDTQYF.

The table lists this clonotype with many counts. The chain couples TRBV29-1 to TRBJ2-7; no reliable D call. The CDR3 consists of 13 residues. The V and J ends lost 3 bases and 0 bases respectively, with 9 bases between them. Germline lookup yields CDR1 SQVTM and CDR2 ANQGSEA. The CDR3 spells CSVEAENSYEQYF. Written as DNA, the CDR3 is TGCAGCGTTGAGGCGGAAAACTCCTACGAGCAGTACTTC.

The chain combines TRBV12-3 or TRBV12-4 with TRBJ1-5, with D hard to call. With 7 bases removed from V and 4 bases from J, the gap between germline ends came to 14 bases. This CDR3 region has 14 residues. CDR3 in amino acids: CASNPQGSNQPQHF. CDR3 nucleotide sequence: TGTGCCAGCAATCCTCAAGGCTCAAATCAGCCCCAGCATTTT.

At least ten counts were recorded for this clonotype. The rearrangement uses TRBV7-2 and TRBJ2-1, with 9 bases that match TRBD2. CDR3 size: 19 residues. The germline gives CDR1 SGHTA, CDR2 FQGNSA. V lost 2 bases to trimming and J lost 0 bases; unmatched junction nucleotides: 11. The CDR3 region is CASSLYPSGVRSSYNEQFF. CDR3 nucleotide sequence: TGTGCCAGCAGCTTATACCCTAGCGGGGTAAGGAGCTCCTACAATGAGCAGTTCTTC.

The CDR3, as DNA: TGTGCCAGCAGCGCGACCACGGGACTACTCCACGACGAGCAGTACTTC. The encoded protein is CASSATTGLLHDEQYF. The gene calls are TRBV5-6 and TRBJ2-7; 7 bases line up with TRBD2. The germline CDR1 and CDR2 sequences are SGHDT and YYEEEE. Unmatched junction bases numbered 15, after V lost 4 bases and J lost 5 bases. CDR3 length equals 16 residues.

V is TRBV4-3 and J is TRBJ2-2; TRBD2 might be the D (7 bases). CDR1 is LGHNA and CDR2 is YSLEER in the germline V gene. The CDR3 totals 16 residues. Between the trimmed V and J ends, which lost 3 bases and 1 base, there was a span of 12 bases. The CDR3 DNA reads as TGCGCCAGCAGCCACAGGGGAGGGGTGAACACCGGGGAGCTGTTTTTT. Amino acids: CASSHRGGVNTGELFF.

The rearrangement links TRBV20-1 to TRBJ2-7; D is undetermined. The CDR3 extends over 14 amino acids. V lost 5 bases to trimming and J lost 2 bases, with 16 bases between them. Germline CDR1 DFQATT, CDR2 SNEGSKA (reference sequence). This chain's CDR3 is CSAGPRKSTYEQYF. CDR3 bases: TGCAGTGCTGGCCCCAGAAAATCCACCTACGAGCAGTACTTC.

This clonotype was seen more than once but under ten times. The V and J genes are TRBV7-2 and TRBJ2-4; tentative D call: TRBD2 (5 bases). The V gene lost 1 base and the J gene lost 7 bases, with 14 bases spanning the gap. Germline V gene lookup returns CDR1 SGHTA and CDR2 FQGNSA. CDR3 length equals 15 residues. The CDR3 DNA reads TGTGCCAGCAGCTTAGGAGTAGAGGGCCAGAACATTCAGTACTTC. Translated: CASSLGVEGQNIQYF. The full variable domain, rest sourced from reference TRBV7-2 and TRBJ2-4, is GAGVSQSPSNKVTEKGKDVELRCDPISGHTALYWYRQSLGQGLEFLIYFQGNSAPDKSGLPSDRFSAERTGGSVSTLTIQRTQQEDSAVYLCASSLGVEGQNIQYFGAGTRLSVL.

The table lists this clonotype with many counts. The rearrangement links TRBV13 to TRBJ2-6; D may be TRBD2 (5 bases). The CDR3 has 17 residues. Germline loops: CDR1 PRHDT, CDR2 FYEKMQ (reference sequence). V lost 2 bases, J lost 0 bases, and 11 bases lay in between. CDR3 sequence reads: CASSLSRRGSGANVLTF. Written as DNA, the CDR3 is TGTGCCAGCAGCTTATCCCGACGGGGCTCTGGGGCCAACGTCCTGACTTTC.

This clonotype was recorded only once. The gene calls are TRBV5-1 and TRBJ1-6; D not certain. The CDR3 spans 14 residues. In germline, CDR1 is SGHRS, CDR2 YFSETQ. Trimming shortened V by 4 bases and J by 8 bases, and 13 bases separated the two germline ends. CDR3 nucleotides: TGCGCCAGCAGCCTAAGCTGGCCGGATTCACCCCTCCACTTT. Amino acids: CASSLSWPDSPLHF.

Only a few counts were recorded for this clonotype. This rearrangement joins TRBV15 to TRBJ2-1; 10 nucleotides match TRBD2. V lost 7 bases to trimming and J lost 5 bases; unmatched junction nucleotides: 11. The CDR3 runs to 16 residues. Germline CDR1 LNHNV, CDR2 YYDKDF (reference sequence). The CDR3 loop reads CATTYSRTSGNNEQFF. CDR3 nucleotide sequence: TGTGCCACCACCTACTCCCGGACTAGCGGAAACAATGAGCAGTTCTTC.

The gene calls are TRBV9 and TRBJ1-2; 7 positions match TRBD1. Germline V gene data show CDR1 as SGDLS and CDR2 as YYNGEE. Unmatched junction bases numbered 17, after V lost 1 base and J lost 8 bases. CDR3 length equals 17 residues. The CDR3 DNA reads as TGTGCCAGCAGCGTATCCGGGACAGACTTAGGACTTAGGGGCTACACCTTC. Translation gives CASSVSGTDLGLRGYTF.

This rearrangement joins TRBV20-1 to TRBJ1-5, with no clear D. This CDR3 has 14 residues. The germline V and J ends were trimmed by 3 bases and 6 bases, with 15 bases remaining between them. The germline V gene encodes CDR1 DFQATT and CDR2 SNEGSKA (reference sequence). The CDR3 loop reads CSARARSDGQPQHF. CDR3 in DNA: TGCAGTGCTAGGGCTCGAAGTGACGGTCAGCCCCAGCATTTT.

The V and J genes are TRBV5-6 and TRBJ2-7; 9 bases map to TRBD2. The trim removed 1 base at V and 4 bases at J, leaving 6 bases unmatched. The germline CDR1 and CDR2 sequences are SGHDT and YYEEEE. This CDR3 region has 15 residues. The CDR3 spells CASSLIVAGDYEQYF. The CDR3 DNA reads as TGTGCCAGCAGCTTGATTGTAGCGGGGGATTACGAGCAGTACTTC.

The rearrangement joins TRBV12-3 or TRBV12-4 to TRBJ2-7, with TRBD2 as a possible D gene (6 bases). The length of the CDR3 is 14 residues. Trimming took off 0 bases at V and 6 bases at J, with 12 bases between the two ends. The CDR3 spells CASSLAGGSLEQYF. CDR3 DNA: TGTGCCAGCAGTTTAGCGGGAGGATCTCTCGAGCAGTACTTC.

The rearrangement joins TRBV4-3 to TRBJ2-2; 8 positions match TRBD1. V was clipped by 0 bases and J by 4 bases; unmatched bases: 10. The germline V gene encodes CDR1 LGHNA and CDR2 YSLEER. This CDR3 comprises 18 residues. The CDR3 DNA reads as TGCGCCAGCAGCCAAGAATTCCGACAGGGGATTCGCACCGGGGAGCTGTTTTTT. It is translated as CASSQEFRQGIRTGELFF.

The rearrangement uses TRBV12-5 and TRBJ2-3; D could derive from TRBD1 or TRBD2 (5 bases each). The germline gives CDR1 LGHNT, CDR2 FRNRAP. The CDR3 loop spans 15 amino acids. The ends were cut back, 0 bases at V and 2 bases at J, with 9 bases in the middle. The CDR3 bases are TGTGCTAGTGGTTTGGTACTCGGGGCCACAGATACGCAGTATTTT. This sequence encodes CASGLVLGATDTQYF.

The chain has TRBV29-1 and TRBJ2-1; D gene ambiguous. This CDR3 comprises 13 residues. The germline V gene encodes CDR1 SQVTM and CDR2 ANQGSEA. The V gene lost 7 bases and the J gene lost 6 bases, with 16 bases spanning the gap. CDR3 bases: TGCAGCGCCCGAAAGGACGGTCTCAATGAGCAGTTCTTC. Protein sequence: CSARKDGLNEQFF.

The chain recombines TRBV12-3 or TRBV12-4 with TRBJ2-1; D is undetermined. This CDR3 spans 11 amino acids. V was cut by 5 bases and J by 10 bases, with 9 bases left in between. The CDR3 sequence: CASSASYEQFF. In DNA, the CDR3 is TGTGCCAGCAGTGCGTCCTACGAGCAGTTCTTC.

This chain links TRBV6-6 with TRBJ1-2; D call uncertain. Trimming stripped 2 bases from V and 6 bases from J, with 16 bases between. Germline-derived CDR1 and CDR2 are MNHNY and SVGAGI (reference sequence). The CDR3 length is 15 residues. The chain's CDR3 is CASSYGGESGDGYTF. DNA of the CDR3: TGTGCCAGCAGTTACGGTGGGGAATCTGGGGATGGCTACACCTTC.

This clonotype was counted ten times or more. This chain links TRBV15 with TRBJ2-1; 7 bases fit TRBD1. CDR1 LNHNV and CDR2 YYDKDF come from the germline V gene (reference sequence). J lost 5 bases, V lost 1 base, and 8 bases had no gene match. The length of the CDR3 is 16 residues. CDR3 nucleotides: TGTGCCACCAGCAGAGTGATTGCAGGGGGACACAATGAGCAGTTCTTC. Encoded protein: CATSRVIAGGHNEQFF.

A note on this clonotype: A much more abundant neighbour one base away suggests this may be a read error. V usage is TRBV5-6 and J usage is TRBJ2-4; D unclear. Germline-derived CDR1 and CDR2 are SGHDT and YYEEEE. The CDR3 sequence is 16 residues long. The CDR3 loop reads CSSSLPSAMAKNIQYF. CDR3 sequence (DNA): TGTTCCAGCAGCTTGCCCAGCGCGATGGCCAAAAACATTCAGTACTTC. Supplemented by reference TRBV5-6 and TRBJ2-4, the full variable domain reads DAGVTQSPTHLIKTRGQQVTLRCSPKSGHDTVSWYQQALGQGPQFIFQYYEEEERQRGNFPDRFSGHQFPNYSSELNVNALLLGDSALYLCSSSLPSAMAKNIQYFGAGTRLSVL.

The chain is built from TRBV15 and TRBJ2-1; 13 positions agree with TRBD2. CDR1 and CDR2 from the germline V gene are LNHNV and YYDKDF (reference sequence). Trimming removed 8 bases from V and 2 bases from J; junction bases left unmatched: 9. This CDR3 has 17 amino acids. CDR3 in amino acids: CATGGLAGASAYNEQFF. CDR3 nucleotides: TGTGCCACCGGAGGACTAGCGGGGGCGTCGGCCTACAATGAGCAGTTCTTC.

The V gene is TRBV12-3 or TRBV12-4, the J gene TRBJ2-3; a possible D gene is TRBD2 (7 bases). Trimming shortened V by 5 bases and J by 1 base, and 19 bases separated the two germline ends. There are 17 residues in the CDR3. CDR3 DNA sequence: TGTGCCAGCAGTCCCCCGTCGGCGGGGGCCGGCACAGATACGCAGTATTTT. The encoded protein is CASSPPSAGAGTDTQYF.

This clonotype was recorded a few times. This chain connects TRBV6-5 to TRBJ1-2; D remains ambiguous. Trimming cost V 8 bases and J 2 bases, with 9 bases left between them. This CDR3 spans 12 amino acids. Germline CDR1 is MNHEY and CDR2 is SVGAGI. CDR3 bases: TGTGCCAGCTTCGGGAGGAACTATGGCTACACCTTC. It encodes CASFGRNYGYTF.